The present TCR beta chain was sequenced within a study of blood T cell repertoires in COVID-19. Study background: Acute and convalescent COVID-19 specimens originated in the United States, Italy and Spain. Sources were T cells, B-cell-depleted T cells, or PBMCs; the material itself was cDNA or gDNA.

As handled by the study authors: Reference gene primers were amplified, and this amplification served to estimate nucleated cell counts. The repertoire was sequenced with immunoSEQ multiplex PCR; TCRdb's copy has only in-frame clones and lacks some. The DNA was the basis for D and trimming; V, J and clone size are from that table. The sample lists fewer than 250,000 clones, roughly four fifths occurring once. CDR1 is MDHEN, CDR2 SYDVKM, per germline. Trimming shortened V by 4 bases and J by 5 bases, and 9 bases separated the two germline ends. The CDR3 loop spans 13 amino acids. The chain carries TRBV28 and TRBJ2-4; D not resolved. The sequencing sample was made of peripheral blood. The receptor comes from an older woman with acute or convalescent COVID-19. The chain's CDR3 is CASSSLGQNIQYF. The CDR3 DNA follows: TGTGCCAGCAGTTCCCTTGGGCAAAACATTCAGTACTTC. The variable domain in full, completed from reference TRBV28 and TRBJ2-4, reads DVKVTQSSRYLVKRTGEKVFLECVQDMDHENMFWYRQDPGLGLRLIYFSYDVKMKEKGDIPEGYSVSREKKERFSLILESASTNQTSMYLCASSSLGQNIQYFGAGTRLSVL.